Following are 17 T cell receptor beta chains from one sample sequenced in a study of CD8 T cells in ankylosing spondylitis. TCRdb re-analysed the 5' RACE reads in MiXCR, keeping a single row per CDR3 protein. The sample lists about 200,000 distinct CDR3 sequences; around 24% were seen once. Source material: blood, either unsorted or a sorted T cell fraction (not recorded which). Every receptor here comes from a male donor with ankylosing spondylitis or in good health (not recorded which).

This clonotype was seen a handful of times. The genes are TRBV20-1 and TRBJ1-6; tentatively, D is TRBD1 (6 bases). Germline V gives CDR1 DFQATT, CDR2 SNEGSKA (reference sequence). The CDR3 has 13 amino acids. The V gene lost 4 bases and the J gene lost 8 bases, with 12 bases spanning the gap. CDR3 sequence: CSAITGSDSPLHF. The CDR3 DNA reads as TGCAGTGCTATTACAGGGAGCGATTCACCCCTCCACTTT.

Of note for this clonotype: Its ends do not fully match the called genes, so a read error is possible. V gene TRBV11-2 combines with J gene TRBJ2-1; D might be TRBD2 (5 bases). From germline, CDR1 is SGHAT and CDR2 FQNNGV. CDR3 length: 13 amino acids. CDR3: CASSSARTGVWLF. The CDR3 bases are TGTGCCAGCAGCTCGGCTAGAACCGGGGTTTGGCTCTTC.

This chain joins TRBV4-2 and TRBJ2-5; 8 nucleotides match TRBD2. The CDR3 loop spans 13 amino acids. Germline CDR1 reads LGHNA; CDR2 reads YNFKEQ. Losses at the gene ends were 1 base for V and 5 bases for J; bases not matched to a gene: 0. The CDR3 region is CASSQASGETQYF. CDR3 DNA: TGTGCCAGCAGCCAAGCTAGCGGGGAGACCCAGTACTTC.

The V gene is TRBV6-1, the J gene TRBJ2-4; possibly TRBD2 for D (6 bases). CDR1 is MNHNS and CDR2 is SASEGT in the germline V gene. V shed 6 bases and J shed 0 bases, with 15 bases lying between them. The CDR3 length is 16 residues. CDR3: CASSRGVVVAKNIQYF. The CDR3 nucleotides read TGTGCCAGCAGCCGCGGGGTTGTAGTAGCCAAAAACATTCAGTACTTC.

This clonotype was picked up many times. This chain uses TRBV14 with TRBJ2-7; weak D call: TRBD1 (6 bases). Per the germline V gene, CDR1 is SGHDN and CDR2 is FVKESK. CDR3 length: 15 residues. V was trimmed by 1 base and J by 5 bases, leaving 15 bases between them. The CDR3 is CASSQGQGRRNEQYF. As DNA, the CDR3 is TGTGCCAGCAGCCAAGGGCAGGGGAGACGGAACGAGCAGTACTTC.

This rearrangement joins TRBV15 to TRBJ2-2; D ambiguous. The CDR3 extends over 16 amino acids. CDR1 LNHNV and CDR2 YYDKDF come from the germline V gene (reference sequence). The V and J ends lost 0 bases and 6 bases respectively, with 14 bases between them. The CDR3 sequence is CATSRDLRTLAGELFF. The CDR3 nucleotides read TGTGCCACCAGCAGAGATCTGCGAACGTTGGCCGGGGAGCTGTTTTTT.

This clonotype was counted many times. The CDR3 DNA reads TGTGCCAGCTCACGCGCCCAAGCAGTCGGGACCGGGGAGCTGTTTTTT. The encoded protein is CASSRAQAVGTGELFF. The chain has TRBV18 and TRBJ2-2, with unresolved D. The V gene's germline CDR1 is KGHSH and CDR2 LQKENI. This CDR3 is 16 amino acids long. Trimming cost V 4 bases and J 5 bases, with 17 bases left between them.

This clonotype was seen at least ten times. CDR3 nucleotides: TGTGCCAGCAGTACCACCTATCCGGGACTAGCGGGAACCAATGAGCAGTTCTTC. This encodes CASSTTYPGLAGTNEQFF. J is TRBJ2-1 and V is TRBV6-1, with TRBD2 matching over 13 bases. Germline CDR1 MNHNS, CDR2 SASEGT. The CDR3 covers 18 residues. The V gene end was trimmed by 5 bases and the J gene end by 6 bases; junction bases not matched to a gene: 13.

This rearrangement joins TRBV18 to TRBJ2-6; D remains unclear. V lost 0 bases, J lost 2 bases, and 5 bases lay in between. The CDR3 loop spans 15 amino acids. Germline V gene lookup returns CDR1 KGHSH and CDR2 LQKENI. DNA for the CDR3: TGTGCCAGCTCACCACCGGGTACTGGGGCCAACGTCCTGACTTTC. Its protein is CASSPPGTGANVLTF.

This rearrangement joins TRBV5-1 to TRBJ1-2; a weak D match, TRBD1 (5 bases). The ends were cut back, 0 bases at V and 4 bases at J, with 13 bases in the middle. The germline V gene has CDR1 SGHRS and CDR2 YFSETQ. This CDR3 is built from 15 residues. In DNA, the CDR3 is TGCGCCAGCAGCTTGGGGACAACGAATTCCTATGGCTACACCTTC. Its protein product is CASSLGTTNSYGYTF.

This clonotype has a single count. V gene TRBV27 combines with J gene TRBJ2-7, with D perhaps matching TRBD2 (6 bases). The germline V gene encodes CDR1 MNHEY and CDR2 SMNVEV (reference sequence). V was clipped by 4 bases and J by 2 bases, with 15 bases between them. CDR3 size: 15 residues. The CDR3 is CASSYGASDPYEQYF. CDR3 in DNA: TGTGCCAGCAGTTATGGGGCTAGCGATCCCTACGAGCAGTACTTC.

This clonotype was counted a few times. The rearrangement joins TRBV12-3 or TRBV12-4 to TRBJ2-3; 9 positions agree with TRBD2. The CDR3 consists of 15 residues. V lost 3 bases and J lost 6; bases outside the gene matches: 7. The CDR3 loop is CASSFIAGGPDTQYF. In DNA form, the CDR3 reads TGTGCCAGCAGTTTTATTGCGGGAGGGCCTGATACGCAGTATTTT.

Only one count was recorded for this clonotype. The chain couples TRBV6-6 to TRBJ1-1; D remains unclear. From germline, CDR1 is MNHNY and CDR2 SVGAGI (reference sequence). Trimming cost V 5 bases and J 6 bases, with 10 bases left between them. CDR3 length: 12 amino acids. The CDR3 coding sequence is TGTGCCAGCAGTCTATTCCAGTCTGAAGCTTTCTTT. Residues: CASSLFQSEAFF.

This clonotype came up many times. The rearrangement uses TRBV27 and TRBJ1-1; D call uncertain. Germline lookup yields CDR1 MNHEY and CDR2 SMNVEV (reference sequence). CDR3 length: 14 residues. The V end was cut by 3 bases, the J end by 0 bases, with 8 bases between. CDR3 amino acids: CASSFRVMNTEAFF. Here the CDR3 DNA reads TGTGCCAGCAGTTTTAGGGTAATGAACACTGAAGCTTTCTTT.

The chain couples TRBV10-3 to TRBJ1-1, with TRBD1 matching over 7 bases. The V gene end was trimmed by 10 bases and the J gene end by 6 bases; junction bases not matched to a gene: 14. The CDR3 loop spans 14 amino acids. Germline CDR1 ENHRY, CDR2 SYGVKD. The CDR3 bases are TGTGCCACCCAGATTAGCGGACAGGTCGCTGAAGCTTTCTTT. This codes for CATQISGQVAEAFF.

The chain is built from TRBV7-9 and TRBJ2-2; D uncertain. CDR1 SEHNR and CDR2 FQNEAQ come from the germline V gene (reference sequence). The CDR3 has 13 residues. The germline V and J ends were trimmed by 8 bases and 3 bases, with 10 bases remaining between them. CDR3: CASGPDYTGELFF. The CDR3 DNA is TGTGCCAGCGGCCCCGACTACACCGGGGAGCTGTTTTTT.

The chain links TRBV6-1 to TRBJ2-1; no clear D gene. CDR3 length: 15 amino acids. Trimming cost V 6 bases and J 6 bases, with 18 bases left between them. Per the germline V gene, CDR1 is MNHNS and CDR2 is SASEGT. The CDR3 protein is CASRPTLGRSNEQFF. The CDR3 DNA is TGTGCCAGCAGACCCACCCTGGGCCGTAGCAATGAGCAGTTCTTC.